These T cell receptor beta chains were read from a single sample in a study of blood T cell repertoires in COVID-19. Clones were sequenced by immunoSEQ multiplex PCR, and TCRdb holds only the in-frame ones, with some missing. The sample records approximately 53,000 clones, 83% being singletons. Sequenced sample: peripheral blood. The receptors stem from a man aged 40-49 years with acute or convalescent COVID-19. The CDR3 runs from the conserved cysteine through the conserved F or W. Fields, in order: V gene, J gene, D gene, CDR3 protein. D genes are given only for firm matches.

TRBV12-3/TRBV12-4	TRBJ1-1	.	CASSLAQGTEAFF
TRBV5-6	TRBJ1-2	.	CASSFETGYFAYGYTF
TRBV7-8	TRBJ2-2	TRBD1	CASSSGQGARTGELFF
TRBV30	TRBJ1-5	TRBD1	CAWGQGTQPQHF
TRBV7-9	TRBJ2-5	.	CASSFGAGETQYF
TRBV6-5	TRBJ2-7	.	CASSYPQGGYEQYF
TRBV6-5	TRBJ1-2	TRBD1	CASRRDSSNYGYTF
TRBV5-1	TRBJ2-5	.	CASSLGWREETQYF
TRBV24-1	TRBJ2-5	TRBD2	CATSDPGLAGGETQYF
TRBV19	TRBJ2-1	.	CASSRFSEGDQYFF
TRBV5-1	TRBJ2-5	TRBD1	CASSWGQGIRETQYF
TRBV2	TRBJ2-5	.	CASKSQGTYQETQYF
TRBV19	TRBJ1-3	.	CASSKAGGFSGNTIYF
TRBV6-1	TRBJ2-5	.	CASSEGRRETQYF
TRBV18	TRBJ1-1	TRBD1	CASSPDRVNTEAFF
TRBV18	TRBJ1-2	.	CASSKGPDYGYTF
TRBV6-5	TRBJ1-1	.	CASRGGAVNTEAFF
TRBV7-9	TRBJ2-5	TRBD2	CASSSRLAGGQWETQYF
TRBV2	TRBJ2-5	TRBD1	CASSPGQGKTQYF
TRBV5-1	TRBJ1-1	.	CASRVNTEAFF
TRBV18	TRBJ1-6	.	CASSPQSQVNNSPLHF
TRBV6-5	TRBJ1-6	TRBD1	CASSPRDRTESPLHF
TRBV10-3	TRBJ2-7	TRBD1	CAMGAGGTYEQYF
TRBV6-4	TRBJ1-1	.	CASSSGERLSMNTEAFF
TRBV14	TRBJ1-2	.	CASSQVTGSYGYTF
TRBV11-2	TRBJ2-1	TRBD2	CASSLGGLAGRYNEQFF
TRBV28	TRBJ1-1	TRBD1	CASGFAGGPNTEAFF
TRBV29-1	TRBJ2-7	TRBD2	CSVEEAGSGEQYF
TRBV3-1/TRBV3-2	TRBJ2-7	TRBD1	CASSQVGDRAYEQYF
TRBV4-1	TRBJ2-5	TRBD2	CASSATGTSGQETQYF
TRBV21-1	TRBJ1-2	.	CASSKWERQVGPGYTF
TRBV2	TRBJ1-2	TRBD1	CASGNRGRSHTF
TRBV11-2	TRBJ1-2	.	CASSLDWSRGRHGYTF
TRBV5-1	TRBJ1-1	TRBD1	CASSLAGQKTEAFF
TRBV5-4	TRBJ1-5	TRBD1	CASSLDRGNGPQHF
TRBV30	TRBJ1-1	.	CAWSVGANTEAFF
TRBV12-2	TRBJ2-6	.	CASRFGDREIRLGANVLTF
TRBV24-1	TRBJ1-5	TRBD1	CATSDSRTGGSQPQHF
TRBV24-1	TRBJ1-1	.	CATSERGRTEAFF
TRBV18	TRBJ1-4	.	CASSPLGQLNEKLFF
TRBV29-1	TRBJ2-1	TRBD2	CSAGTSGYNEQFF
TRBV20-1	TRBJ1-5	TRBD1	CSASTGGGSNQPQHF
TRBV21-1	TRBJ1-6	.	CASSRLTGWLWSPLHF
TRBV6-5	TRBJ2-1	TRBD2	CASRPGGSMNNEQFF
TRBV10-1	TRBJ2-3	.	CASSDPDTDTQYF